Shown below are 22 T cell receptor beta chains from a single sample sequenced in a study of cytomegalovirus exposure and HLA in healthy donors. PCR involved 60 Vbeta and 13 Jbeta primers. Assay: immunoSEQ multiplex PCR; the TCRdb copy retains only in-frame clones and omits some. This table holds around 280,000 clones, about 87% found once. Sequenced input: PBMCs. These receptors were collected from a woman aged 18-29 years in good health and CMV-seronegative.

The chain combines TRBV28 with TRBJ2-7; the D gene is possibly TRBD1 (5 bases). CDR3 length: 14 residues. The V and J ends lost 4 bases and 6 bases respectively, with 16 bases between them. Germline CDR1 and CDR2: MDHEN and SYDVKM. CDR3 sequence: CASSSGHAPSEQYF. The CDR3 nucleotides read TGTGCCAGCAGTTCCGGACATGCCCCGTCCGAGCAGTACTTC.

The chain is built from TRBV6-5 and TRBJ2-2; 7 positions agree with TRBD2. This CDR3 has 15 amino acids. CDR1 and CDR2 from the germline V gene are MNHEY and SVGAGI. V dropped 6 bases and J dropped 4; count of bases not matched to a gene: 8. The CDR3 DNA reads TGTGCCAGCAGCAGGGACTACCCACCCACCGGGGAGCTGTTTTTT. This gives the protein CASSRDYPPTGELFF.

About this clone: Other DNA sequences in the sample encode the same CDR3. The chain has TRBV2 and TRBJ1-2, with TRBD1 as a possible D gene (5 bases). The CDR3 is 13 amino acids. The ends were cut back, 5 bases at V and 1 base at J, with 8 bases in the middle. The germline gives CDR1 SNHLY, CDR2 FYNNEI. The CDR3 DNA reads TGTGCCAGCAGTTTGCAGGGTAACTATGGCTACACCTTC. Amino acids: CASSLQGNYGYTF.

The chain uses TRBV6-5 and TRBJ2-3; tentative D call: TRBD1 (6 bases). This CDR3 has 15 residues. The germline V gene has CDR1 MNHEY and CDR2 SVGAGI. V lost 6 bases and J 3 bases, leaving 16 bases between the germline ends. Here the CDR3 reads CASSPGQWGTDTQYF. CDR3 nucleotide sequence: TGTGCCAGCAGCCCAGGACAGTGGGGGACAGATACGCAGTATTTT.

J is TRBJ2-7 and V is TRBV5-6; D gene ambiguous. Germline-derived CDR1 and CDR2 are SGHDT and YYEEEE. The CDR3 is made up of 11 amino acids. The ends were cut back, 4 bases at V and 0 bases at J, with 2 bases in the middle. In nucleotides, the CDR3 is TGTGCCAGCAGCCACTCCTACGAGCAGTACTTC. Amino acids: CASSHSYEQYF.

The genes are TRBV2 and TRBJ1-5; TRBD1 agrees at 7 bases. Looked up from germline, CDR1 is SNHLY and CDR2 is FYNNEI. The CDR3 spans 15 residues. J was trimmed by 2 bases and V by 5 bases; bases with no gene match: 6. This CDR3 reads CASSRTGLGNQPQHF. CDR3 coding DNA: TGTGCCAGCAGTAGGACAGGACTCGGCAATCAGCCCCAGCATTTT.

This clone was detected only once. The chain employs TRBV19 and TRBJ2-7; D is possibly TRBD2 (6 bases). This CDR3 spans 14 amino acids. Per the germline V gene, CDR1 is LNHDA and CDR2 is SQIVND (reference sequence). Trimming left V 5 bases short and J 0 bases short, with 11 bases between. The CDR3 DNA reads TGTGCCAGTAGTTCCGGACTACTCTCCTACGAGCAGTACTTC. Its protein is CASSSGLLSYEQYF.

J is TRBJ1-4 and V is TRBV7-9, with TRBD1 identical over 7 bases. The V and J ends lost 1 base and 7 bases, in that order; junction bases with no gene match: 9. Germline assignment: CDR1 SEHNR and CDR2 FQNEAQ (reference sequence). This CDR3 spans 16 amino acids. The CDR3 sequence is CASSLGETGFFEKLFF. CDR3 in DNA: TGTGCCAGCAGCTTAGGGGAGACAGGGTTTTTTGAAAAACTGTTTTTT. Drawing the rest from reference TRBV7-9 and TRBJ1-4, the complete variable domain is DTGVSQNPRHKITKRGQNVTFRCDPISEHNRLYWYRQTLGQGPEFLTYFQNEAQLEKSRLLSDRFSAERPKGSFSTLEIQRTEQGDSAMYLCASSLGETGFFEKLFFGSGTQLSVL.

The rearrangement uses TRBV2 and TRBJ1-4; D ambiguous. The CDR3 is 15 amino acids. CDR1 and CDR2 (germline): SNHLY, FYNNEI. The germline V and J ends were trimmed by 1 base and 8 bases, with 14 bases remaining between them. This CDR3 reads CASSEGRATREKLFF. CDR3 nucleotides: TGTGCCAGCAGTGAAGGGAGGGCCACTAGGGAAAAACTGTTTTTT. Variable domain in full (rest from reference TRBV2 and TRBJ1-4): EPEVTQTPSHQVTQMGQEVILRCVPISNHLYFYWYRQILGQKVEFLVSFYNNEISEKSEIFDDQFSVERPDGSNFTLKIRSTKLEDSAMYFCASSEGRATREKLFFGSGTQLSVL.

This chain connects TRBV5-1 to TRBJ2-3, with TRBD1 matching over 8 bases. The CDR3 is 18 residues long. V shed 3 bases, J shed 0 bases, and the junction held 12 bases outside the gene matches. Per the germline V gene, CDR1 is SGHRS and CDR2 is YFSETQ. CDR3 DNA sequence: TGCGCCAGCAGCTCAGACCGACACAGGGGGTCTAGCACAGATACGCAGTATTTT. Translated, it gives CASSSDRHRGSSTDTQYF.

J is TRBJ1-4 and V is TRBV19; possibly TRBD1 for D (6 bases). Germline CDR1 reads LNHDA; CDR2 reads SQIVND (reference sequence). Trimming shortened V by 3 bases and J by 4 bases, and 9 bases separated the two germline ends. The CDR3 consists of 14 residues. The CDR3 spells CASSMGAINEKLFF. In DNA, the CDR3 is TGTGCCAGTAGTATGGGGGCAATTAATGAAAAACTGTTTTTT.

The rearrangement uses TRBV4-1 and TRBJ1-5; D might be TRBD1 (5 bases). Germline V lookup: CDR1 MGHRA, CDR2 YSYEKL. Trimming removed 0 bases at V and 2 bases at J, with 5 bases between. The CDR3 length is 14 residues. The CDR3 nucleotides read TGCGCCAGCAGCCAAGAGACAGGCAATCAGCCCCAGCATTTT. It yields the protein CASSQETGNQPQHF.

CDR3 in DNA: TGTGCCAGTAGTACCCCAGGTTCACCCCTCCACTTT. Encoded protein: CASSTPGSPLHF. The chain has TRBV19 and TRBJ1-6; unclear D gene. The CDR3 contains 12 residues. V lost 4 bases to trimming and J lost 9 bases, with 7 bases between them. Germline V CDR1 and CDR2: LNHDA, SQIVND (reference sequence).

The V call is TRBV10-1, the J call TRBJ2-1; 9 bases match TRBD2. In germline, CDR1 is WNHNN, CDR2 SYGVQD (reference sequence). Losses at the gene ends were 6 bases for V and 2 bases for J; bases not matched to a gene: 5. There are 15 residues in the CDR3. The CDR3 DNA is TGCGCCAGCAGCTTTAGCGGGAGTGCCTACAATGAGCAGTTCTTC. Its translation is CASSFSGSAYNEQFF.

This chain joins TRBV6-5 and TRBJ2-5; 7 bases are shared with TRBD1. The J segment lost 3 bases and the V segment lost 6 bases, leaving 7 bases of the junction unmatched. CDR3 size: 14 residues. Per germline, CDR1 MNHEY and CDR2 SVGAGI. CDR3 DNA: TGTGCCAGCAGCGCTACAGGGGTAGAAGAGACCCAGTACTTC. Its translation is CASSATGVEETQYF.

V gene TRBV5-1 combines with J gene TRBJ1-2; D call uncertain. The V gene's germline CDR1 is SGHRS and CDR2 YFSETQ. The CDR3 loop spans 12 amino acids. The V and J ends lost 1 base and 6 bases respectively, with 7 bases between them. The CDR3 DNA reads as TGCGCCAGCAGCTTGACCGAGGATGGCTACACCTTC. It encodes CASSLTEDGYTF.

The gene calls are TRBV4-1 and TRBJ2-5; D uncertain. V was pared by 1 base and J by 2 bases, with 11 bases between. Germline V CDR1 and CDR2: MGHRA, YSYEKL. This CDR3 comprises 15 residues. CDR3 in amino acids: CASSQARVGQETQYF. CDR3 coding DNA: TGCGCCAGCAGCCAAGCGCGCGTCGGTCAAGAGACCCAGTACTTC.

The rearrangement joins TRBV21-1 to TRBJ1-1. TRBV21-1 is assigned pseudogene status. The CDR3 is made up of 12 amino acids. CDR3 sequence reads: CASNPEGTEAFF. DNA of the CDR3: TGTGCCAGCAACCCAGAGGGCACTGAAGCTTTCTTT.

This clone was observed a handful of times. The chain joins TRBV30 to TRBJ1-2; D is perhaps TRBD1 (5 bases). The germline V gene has CDR1 GTSNPN and CDR2 SVGIG (reference sequence). The CDR3 runs to 10 residues. Deletions cut 2 bases from V and 7 bases from J, with 5 bases between. The CDR3 is CAWSRGGYTF. The CDR3 DNA follows: TGTGCCTGGAGTAGGGGTGGCTACACCTTC.

J is TRBJ2-7 and V is TRBV5-6; D is unresolved. V lost 4 bases and J lost 0, with 8 bases in between. Looked up from germline, CDR1 is SGHDT and CDR2 is YYEEEE. This CDR3 is built from 13 residues. The CDR3 spells CASSPGSSYEQYF. CDR3 DNA: TGTGCCAGCAGCCCAGGTAGCTCCTACGAGCAGTACTTC.

This chain links TRBV6-6 with TRBJ2-7; the match to TRBD1 covers 7 bases. CDR3 size: 14 residues. V gave up 2 bases and J gave up 7 bases; unmatched junction bases: 8. Looked up from germline, CDR1 is MNHNY and CDR2 is SVGAGI (reference sequence). The CDR3 DNA is TGTGCCAGCAGTTACCTAGACAGGGTGGGAGAGCAGTACTTC. Translation gives CASSYLDRVGEQYF.

J is TRBJ1-1 and V is TRBV9, with 8 bases aligning to TRBD1. This CDR3 contains 18 residues. The junction had 10 bases not matched to a gene; V was cut back by 0 bases and J by 0 bases. Germline CDR1 reads SGDLS; CDR2 reads YYNGEE. The CDR3 loop is CASSVDPTPDRVNTEAFF. Written as DNA, the CDR3 is TGTGCCAGCAGCGTAGACCCAACCCCGGACAGGGTGAACACTGAAGCTTTCTTT.